Listed here is a single T cell receptor beta chain. Its antigen target is currently unknown. No much larger clone exists at a distance of one base, and base qualities are not known. TCR beta CDR3 regions were amplified from RNA transcripts. The TCR CDR3 was subjected to a first round of RT-PCR using the HTBI primer set and the Qiagen OneStep RT-PCR kit. Libraries were constructed in a second round of multiplex PCR, after which size selection and purification were performed. Paired-end sequencing of the libraries was performed with 100 bp reads on an Illumina HiSeq2000. The paper's data handling went like this. Raw data were processed with SOAPnuke, discarding reads with adapters, uncalled bases, mean Phred below 15, or no exact constant-primer or identifier match. High-quality paired reads were merged using COPE v1.2.5, and each unique nucleotide sequence was defined as a clonotype. MiTCR v1.1 was used to align the clonotypes against IMGT TRBV, TRBD and TRBJ reference segments. The analysis was restricted to V-J combinations with a frequency above 0.0001, which together covered 99% to 99.2% of the repertoires. A TCS score was defined as the ratio between F50 (clonal expansion) and ExV (chaos), using BLOSUM62-based TCRdist between CDR3 peptides within each V-J. Welch's t-statistics and random forest reduced several hundred V-J features to some 14, which were used in a naive Bayes classifier (R e1071). In-frame beta chains were kept once TCRdb had trimmed the public reads at Q25 with fastp and called clones with MiXCR. Every CDR3 protein is listed once, alongside the most common genes and DNA of its rows. The V and J calls were not made by the authors but by TCRdb's processing. Across this sample there are under 550,000 distinct CDR3 sequences, with roughly 21% seen only once. Roughly 50% of the sample lies in the top ten.

The source of the sample is a study of T cells in Graves' hyperthyroidism and ophthalmopathy (dated by TCRdb to about 2019). About the study as a whole: Peripheral blood samples were taken at the time of initial diagnosis, prior to any treatment. A discovery cohort of roughly 96 patients, about 43 with Graves' ophthalmopathy and 57 with stable Graves' hyperthyroidism, was used to find distinguishing TCR V-J signatures. Prospective prediction of ophthalmopathy was tested in an independent validation cohort of 18 to 20 hyperthyroidism patients and 15 to 17 patients who later progressed to ophthalmopathy. For training and testing, the roughly 93 patients in the discovery cohort were randomly divided in a 7:3 ratio. The study also compared thyroid tissue and blood T-cell repertoires from a handful of Graves' hyperthyroidism patients. After blood sampling, hyperthyroidism patients were treated with methimazole at a starting dose of 30 mg daily, and ophthalmopathy patients were treated with high-dose intravenous methylprednisolone. The paper describes TCR Vbeta CDR3 sequencing of 120 to 150 peripheral blood samples, made up of some 40 ophthalmopathy patients, roughly 75 hyperthyroidism patients and roughly 17 progressor patients.

The junction shows trimming of 0 bases on V and 9 bases on J, plus 14 bases between the germline ends. The CDR3, from cysteine to phenylalanine, totals 14 residues. Here the CDR3 DNA is all that survives: 42 bases in frame from base 1. Overall results and qualifications from the work: Blood samples also contained most of the expanded thyroid clonotypes (frequency above 0.001), which suggests that blood repertoires may reflect thyroid immune responses. Sample size was not statistically predetermined, and investigators were not blinded to group allocation. In validation, the model predicted progression to ophthalmopathy a median of 6.5 months before onset, with 65% to 71% sensitivity and about 75% specificity. Ophthalmopathy was separated from stable hyperthyroidism by a 13 V-J signature model, with around 90% sensitivity and 81% to 82% specificity obtained in cross-validation and 80%/75% obtained in testing.

Ophthalmopathy patients had moderately to severely active disease, with a Clinical Activity Score of 3 or more, a NOSPECS grade of 4 or more, and a disease duration of less than 3 months. The study excluded patients with uncontrolled infections, other autoimmune diseases, pregnancy or lactation. Diagnoses were based on clinical symptoms, serum thyroxine and TRAb, thyroid ultrasound and orbital computed tomography. Ficoll-Paque density gradient centrifugation was used to isolate PBMCs from about 9.4 ml of fresh peripheral blood. Total RNA was extracted with Trizol reagent, and quality was checked on an Agilent 2100 Bioanalyzer.

The sample was blood. The source is a man aged 40-49 years with Graves' ophthalmopathy. The rearrangement combines TRBV12-3 or TRBV12-4 with TRBJ2-5; TRBD1 might be the D gene, on 5 matching bases. The CDR3 reads as follows: CASSLAPQDKAQYF. The nucleotide sequence reads TGTGCCAGCAGTTTAGCGCCACAGGATAAGGCCCAGTACTTC.